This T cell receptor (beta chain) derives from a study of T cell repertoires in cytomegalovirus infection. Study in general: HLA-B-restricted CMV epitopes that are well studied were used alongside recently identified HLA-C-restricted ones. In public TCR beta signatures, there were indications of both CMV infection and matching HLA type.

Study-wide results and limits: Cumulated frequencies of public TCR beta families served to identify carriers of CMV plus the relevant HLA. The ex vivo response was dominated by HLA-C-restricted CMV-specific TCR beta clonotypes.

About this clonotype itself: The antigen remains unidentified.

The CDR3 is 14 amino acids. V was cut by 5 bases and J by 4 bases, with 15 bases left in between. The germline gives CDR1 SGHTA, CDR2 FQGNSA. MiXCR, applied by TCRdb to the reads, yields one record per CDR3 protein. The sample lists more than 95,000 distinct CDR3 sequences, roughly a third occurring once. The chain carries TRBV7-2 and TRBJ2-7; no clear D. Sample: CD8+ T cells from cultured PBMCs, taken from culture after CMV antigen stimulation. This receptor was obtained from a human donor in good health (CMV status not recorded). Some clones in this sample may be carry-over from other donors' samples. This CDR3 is CASSAFGVGYEQYF. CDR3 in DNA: TGTGCCAGCAGCGCTTTCGGAGTGGGTTACGAGCAGTACTTC.